The next 15 T cell receptor beta chains were all read from a single sample in a study of T cell repertoires in cytomegalovirus infection. Each CDR3 protein is one row after TCRdb ran MiXCR on the reads. The table includes 130,000 or so distinct CDR3 sequences, 5.5% to 8% detected once. The sequencing input was PBMCs. All receptors come from a human donor in good health (CMV status not recorded). Some clones in this sample may be carry-over from other donors' samples.

This clonotype was detected ten times or more. V and J are TRBV15 and TRBJ1-2; 10 nucleotides line up with TRBD1. The CDR3 consists of 15 residues. Germline-derived CDR1 and CDR2 are LNHNV and YYDKDF (reference sequence). After removal of 7 bases from V and 1 base from J, the junction contained 6 bases not matched to a gene. The CDR3 region is CATNTGTGDNYGYTF. The CDR3 DNA is TGTGCCACCAACACCGGGACAGGGGATAACTATGGCTACACCTTC. Combining the CDR3 with reference TRBV15 and TRBJ1-2 gives the whole variable domain DAMVIQNPRYQVTQFGKPVTLSCSQTLNHNVMYWYQQKSSQAPKLLFHYYDKDFNNEADTPDNFQSRRPNTSFCFLDIRSPGLGDTAMYLCATNTGTGDNYGYTFGSGTRLTVV.

This clonotype has more than one count but fewer than ten. V and J are TRBV19 and TRBJ2-7; D ambiguous. Germline values: CDR1 LNHDA, CDR2 SQIVND (reference sequence). The CDR3 contains 14 residues. V was pared by 0 bases and J by 7 bases, with 13 bases between. CDR3 protein: CASSIDVRTVEQYF. DNA of the CDR3: TGTGCCAGTAGTATAGATGTCAGGACCGTGGAGCAGTACTTC.

This clonotype showed up many times. This chain uses TRBV7-2 with TRBJ1-5; D is ambiguous. This CDR3 comprises 15 residues. V was cut by 1 base and J by 3 bases, with 10 bases left in between. CDR1 and CDR2 from the germline V gene are SGHTA and FQGNSA. This chain's CDR3 is CASSLERLHNQPQHF. The CDR3 nucleotides are TGTGCCAGCAGCTTAGAACGACTCCACAATCAGCCCCAGCATTTT.

The sample holds many counts of this clonotype. The chain employs TRBV20-1 and TRBJ2-1; 13 bases line up with TRBD2. The J segment lost 3 bases and the V segment lost 3 bases, leaving 5 bases of the junction unmatched. CDR1 is DFQATT and CDR2 is SNEGSKA in the germline V gene (reference sequence). This CDR3 comprises 16 residues. The CDR3, as DNA: TGCAGTGCTAGGCCCGGACTAGCGGGGGACTACAATGAGCAGTTCTTC. Amino acids: CSARPGLAGDYNEQFF.

This clonotype was observed at least ten times. The V and J genes are TRBV10-3 and TRBJ2-3; the match to TRBD2 covers 9 bases. Germline trimming cut 4 bases from V and 5 bases from J; bases unmatched to any gene: 13. Germline assignment: CDR1 ENHRY and CDR2 SYGVKD. The CDR3 is made up of 17 amino acids. The CDR3 nucleotides are TGTGCCATCAGTGGGGATGAGAAAGCGGGGGGACTAGATACGCAGTATTTT. It translates to CAISGDEKAGGLDTQYF.

This clonotype has ten or more counts. V is TRBV27 and J is TRBJ1-4; D call uncertain. CDR1 is MNHEY and CDR2 is SMNVEV in the germline V gene (reference sequence). The CDR3 contains 13 residues. The V end was cut by 5 bases, the J end by 8 bases, with 12 bases between. The CDR3 region is CASSSVAGEKLFF. The CDR3 DNA reads TGTGCCAGCAGTAGCGTCGCCGGCGAAAAACTGTTTTTT.

In this sample, this clonotype turned up many times. V gene TRBV4-2 combines with J gene TRBJ1-2; D is uncertain. With 7 bases removed from V and 5 bases from J, the gap between germline ends came to 17 bases. Germline V gene sequence: CDR1 LGHNA, CDR2 YNFKEQ. The CDR3 is made up of 14 amino acids. The CDR3 bases are TGTGCCAGCATTTTAGGGCCCATCTATTATGGCTACACCTTC. This translates into CASILGPIYYGYTF.

This clonotype was seen a handful of times. The chain has TRBV20-1 and TRBJ1-4; the D gene is possibly TRBD1 (5 bases). The germline V gene has CDR1 DFQATT and CDR2 SNEGSKA (reference sequence). The CDR3 sequence is 13 residues long. V shed 3 bases and J shed 8 bases, with 13 bases lying between them. The CDR3 sequence is CSASRGIGEKLFF. Written as DNA, the CDR3 is TGCAGTGCTAGTCGGGGGATAGGGGAAAAACTGTTTTTT.

The chain is built from TRBV2 and TRBJ1-4; tentatively, D is TRBD1 (6 bases). The CDR3 contains 14 residues. Germline assignment: CDR1 SNHLY and CDR2 FYNNEI. Trimming left V 6 bases short and J 5 bases short, with 13 bases between. CDR3 in DNA: TGTGCCAGCAGGCAGGGGCCCTGGAATGAAAAACTGTTTTTT. Translating it yields CASRQGPWNEKLFF.

In this sample, this clonotype turned up many times. This chain connects TRBV7-6 to TRBJ1-1, with TRBD1 matching over 8 bases. V was clipped by 1 base and J by 4 bases; unmatched bases: 11. Germline V gene lookup returns CDR1 SGHVS and CDR2 FNYEAQ. The CDR3 contains 17 residues. The CDR3 nucleotides read TGTGCCAGCAGCTTAGGGGGGGGCAGGGGGCGAGGCACTGAAGCTTTCTTT. Residues: CASSLGGGRGRGTEAFF.

There are a few counts of this clonotype. CDR3 DNA sequence: TGTGCCAGCAGCCTCCTGGCGGGGGACAATGAGCAGTTCTTC. It yields the protein CASSLLAGDNEQFF. The chain combines TRBV14 with TRBJ2-1; 7 bases agree with TRBD2. This CDR3 has 14 residues. The V gene end was trimmed by 4 bases and the J gene end by 5 bases; junction bases not matched to a gene: 5. Germline V gene data show CDR1 as SGHDN and CDR2 as FVKESK.

This clonotype was seen repeatedly, ten times or more. The gene calls are TRBV9 and TRBJ1-3; 9 bases are a match to TRBD1. V shed 1 base and J 0 bases; nucleotides not matched to a gene: 11. CDR3 length: 19 residues. The V gene's germline CDR1 is SGDLS and CDR2 YYNGEE. CDR3 sequence reads: CASSVYVGQGLFSGNTIYF. The CDR3 DNA is TGTGCCAGCAGCGTATACGTGGGACAGGGCCTATTCTCTGGAAACACCATATATTTT.

This clonotype appeared many times. This chain connects TRBV7-2 to TRBJ2-1, with D possibly matching TRBD1 (5 bases). V lost 1 base, J lost 10 bases, and 14 bases lay in between. CDR1 and CDR2 (germline): SGHTA, FQGNSA. This CDR3 comprises 14 residues. The CDR3: CASSLGPGLGEQFF. The CDR3 nucleotides read TGTGCCAGCAGCTTAGGTCCAGGGCTTGGCGAGCAGTTCTTC.

This clonotype was found many times. The chain combines TRBV7-2 with TRBJ2-1; D is ambiguous. Germline V lookup: CDR1 SGHTA, CDR2 FQGNSA. Trimming stripped 4 bases from V and 8 bases from J, with 15 bases between. This CDR3 spans 14 amino acids. The CDR3 spells CASSSMTVPHEQFF. CDR3 in DNA: TGTGCCAGCAGCTCAATGACCGTTCCACATGAGCAGTTCTTC.

Ten or more counts support this clonotype. The V and J genes are TRBV20-1 and TRBJ1-1; D gene uncertain. V shed 0 bases and J shed 1 base, with 15 bases lying between them. The CDR3 loop spans 16 amino acids. Germline values: CDR1 DFQATT, CDR2 SNEGSKA (reference sequence). CDR3 bases: TGCAGTGCTAGAGATAATAGGTGGAGGGCGAACACTGAAGCTTTCTTT. Residues: CSARDNRWRANTEAFF.